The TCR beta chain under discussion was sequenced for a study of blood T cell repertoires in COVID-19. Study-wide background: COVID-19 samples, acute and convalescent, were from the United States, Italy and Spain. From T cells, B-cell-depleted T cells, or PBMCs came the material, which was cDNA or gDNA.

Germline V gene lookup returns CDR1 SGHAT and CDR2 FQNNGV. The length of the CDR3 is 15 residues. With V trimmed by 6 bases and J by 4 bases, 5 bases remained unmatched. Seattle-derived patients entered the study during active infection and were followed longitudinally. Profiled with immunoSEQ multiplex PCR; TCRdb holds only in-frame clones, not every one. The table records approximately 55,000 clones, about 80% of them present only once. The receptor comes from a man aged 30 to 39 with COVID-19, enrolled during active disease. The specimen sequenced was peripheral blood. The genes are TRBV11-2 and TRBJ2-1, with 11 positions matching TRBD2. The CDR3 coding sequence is TGTGCCAGCAGTTTACTAGCGGGAGTTTACAATGAGCAGTTCTTC. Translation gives CASSLLAGVYNEQFF.